Below, 30 T cell receptor beta chains from the same sample are listed, as sequenced in a study of cytomegalovirus exposure and HLA in healthy donors. With 60 Vbeta and 13 Jbeta primers, the PCR was carried out. Clones were sequenced by immunoSEQ multiplex PCR, and TCRdb holds only the in-frame ones, with some missing. The sample contains around 150,000 clones, about 80% of which appear only once. The specimen sequenced was PBMCs. The receptors stem from a man aged 30 to 39 in good health and CMV-seropositive.

The chain is built from TRBV5-1 and TRBJ2-7; D unclear. This CDR3 is built from 15 residues. Trimming stripped 1 base from V and 9 bases from J, with 20 bases between. The germline V gene has CDR1 SGHRS and CDR2 YFSETQ. CDR3 sequence reads: CASSLSGSMLGGQYF. CDR3 DNA: TGCGCCAGCAGCTTGTCTGGCAGTATGCTAGGTGGGCAGTACTTC.

V is TRBV28 and J is TRBJ2-5; tentatively, D is TRBD2 (6 bases). Near its end, the DNA agrees better with TRBJ2-7, so the J call may be wrong. Germline CDR1 is MDHEN and CDR2 is SYDVKM. This CDR3 is 14 amino acids long. Here the CDR3 reads CASSGAGGDYEQYF. CDR3 sequence (DNA): TGTGCCAGCAGTGGGGCGGGCGGGGACTACGAGCAGTACTTC.

V and J are TRBV6-1 and TRBJ2-7; 8 bases agree with TRBD1. The germline CDR1 and CDR2 sequences are MNHNS and SASEGT. This CDR3 has 15 residues. V gave up 5 bases and J gave up 3 bases; unmatched junction bases: 9. The CDR3 DNA is TGTGCCAGCAGTTCGCAAGGGACAGGAAACTACGAGCAGTACTTC. Its translation is CASSSQGTGNYEQYF.

The genes are TRBV19 and TRBJ2-1; 12 positions agree with TRBD2. CDR3 length: 18 amino acids. Per germline, CDR1 LNHDA and CDR2 SQIVND (reference sequence). Germline trimming cut 3 bases from V and 0 bases from J; bases unmatched to any gene: 6. CDR3 in amino acids: CASSIGLAGGDSYNEQFF. DNA for the CDR3: TGTGCCAGTAGTATCGGGCTAGCGGGGGGGGACTCCTACAATGAGCAGTTCTTC.

The chain recombines TRBV19 with TRBJ2-7, with 9 bases aligning to TRBD1. Trimming at V came to 5 bases and at J to 2 bases, leaving 16 bases not matched to a gene. The CDR3 covers 18 residues. Per germline, CDR1 LNHDA and CDR2 SQIVND (reference sequence). CDR3 DNA sequence: TGTGCCAGTAGTTCCCACCCGAACCGGGGACAGGGCGCCTACGAGCAGTACTTC. Translated, it gives CASSSHPNRGQGAYEQYF.

The chain has TRBV6-5 and TRBJ2-3, with TRBD2 identical over 9 bases. CDR1 is MNHEY, CDR2 SVGAGI, per germline. J was trimmed by 1 base and V by 5 bases; bases with no gene match: 4. The CDR3 is made up of 15 amino acids. As DNA, the CDR3 is TGTGCCAGCAGTCCGCGGACTAGCGGCACAGATACGCAGTATTTT. It specifies CASSPRTSGTDTQYF.

This chain connects TRBV19 to TRBJ1-5; 8 nucleotides agree with TRBD1. There are 16 residues in the CDR3. Germline CDR1 is LNHDA and CDR2 is SQIVND (reference sequence). Trimming cost V 5 bases and J 6 bases; bases outside gene matches: 12. The CDR3 coding sequence is TGTGCCAGTAGTGGCCGGGACAGGAGAGTGGGTCAGCCCCAGCATTTT. It is translated as CASSGRDRRVGQPQHF.

This clone was counted a single time. CDR3: CASSRGTSGSNEQYF. The DNA for the CDR3 is TGTGCCAGTAGTAGAGGGACTAGCGGGAGCAACGAGCAGTACTTC. The chain recombines TRBV19 with TRBJ2-7, with TRBD2 identical over 14 bases. With 4 bases clipped from V and 5 bases from J, the junction kept 4 bases outside the gene matches. Germline assignment: CDR1 LNHDA and CDR2 SQIVND (reference sequence). The CDR3 extends over 15 amino acids.

V gene TRBV14 combines with J gene TRBJ1-4; TRBD1 might be the D (6 bases). The CDR3 is 16 residues long. CDR1 and CDR2 from the germline V gene are SGHDN and FVKESK. V gave up 5 bases and J gave up 2 bases, with 15 bases separating them. The CDR3 loop is CASSLRTGMTNEKLFF. CDR3 sequence (DNA): TGTGCCAGCAGCTTACGAACAGGGATGACTAATGAAAAACTGTTTTTT.

The rearrangement joins TRBV30 to TRBJ1-4, with D possibly matching TRBD1 (6 bases). V was pared by 6 bases and J by 8 bases, with 19 bases between. This CDR3 has 14 amino acids. Per the germline V gene, CDR1 is GTSNPN and CDR2 is SVGIG (reference sequence). The CDR3 DNA sequence: TGTGCCTGCACCTCCGGCCGGGGACAAGAAAAACTGTTTTTT. Protein: CACTSGRGQEKLFF.

Here the CDR3 DNA reads TGTGCCAGTAGTATACCCACCGGGACAGGGGCCCAAGAGACCCAGTACTTC. This gives the protein CASSIPTGTGAQETQYF. The V gene is TRBV19, the J gene TRBJ2-5; 10 positions match TRBD1. V dropped 2 bases and J dropped 1; count of bases not matched to a gene: 7. Germline loops: CDR1 LNHDA, CDR2 SQIVND (reference sequence). The length of the CDR3 is 17 residues.

The chain couples TRBV9 to TRBJ1-4, with 9 bases fitting TRBD1. V shed 0 bases and J 0 bases; nucleotides not matched to a gene: 6. Germline V lookup: CDR1 SGDLS, CDR2 YYNGEE. This CDR3 has 18 amino acids. CDR3 loop: CASSVGGQGFATNEKLFF. CDR3 bases: TGTGCCAGCAGCGTAGGGGGACAGGGTTTTGCAACTAATGAAAAACTGTTTTTT.

The chain links TRBV28 to TRBJ1-3, with 9 positions matching TRBD1. The J segment lost 0 bases and the V segment lost 4 bases, leaving 4 bases of the junction unmatched. This CDR3 region has 16 residues. The germline V gene has CDR1 MDHEN and CDR2 SYDVKM. The DNA of the CDR3 is TGTGCCAGCAGTTCCCAGGGACAGGGCTCTGGAAACACCATATATTTT. Protein sequence: CASSSQGQGSGNTIYF.

This rearrangement joins TRBV4-1 to TRBJ2-1; D is undetermined. The CDR3 has 13 residues. Germline V lookup: CDR1 MGHRA, CDR2 YSYEKL. V was shortened by 0 bases and J by 10 bases, with 10 bases between the two germline ends. For the CDR3, the DNA is TGCGCCAGCAGCCAAGATATATCGACAGAGCAGTTCTTC. Translation gives CASSQDISTEQFF.

The V gene is TRBV28, the J gene TRBJ1-5; D not resolved. The germline CDR1 and CDR2 sequences are MDHEN and SYDVKM. Trimming pared 7 bases from V and 4 bases from J, leaving 17 bases between. The CDR3 has 15 residues. CDR3 sequence: CASTSGGWRNQPQHF. In DNA form, the CDR3 reads TGTGCCAGCACCTCTGGAGGGTGGAGAAATCAGCCCCAGCATTTT.

The rearrangement joins TRBV5-6 to TRBJ1-5, with 7 bases matching TRBD1. J gave up 5 bases and V 9 bases, and 11 bases lay outside the gene matches. Germline CDR1 reads SGHDT; CDR2 reads YYEEEE. CDR3 length equals 14 residues. The CDR3 is CATTTYRGDQPQHF. DNA for the CDR3: TGTGCCACCACAACGTACAGGGGCGATCAGCCCCAGCATTTT.

V is TRBV28 and J is TRBJ1-2; a possible D gene is TRBD1 (5 bases). This CDR3 has 14 residues. Germline assignment: CDR1 MDHEN and CDR2 SYDVKM. Trimming removed 2 bases at V and 8 bases at J, with 15 bases between. In DNA form, the CDR3 reads TGTGCCAGCAGTTTACTGAGGGCGGGGCGAGGCTACACCTTC. It is translated as CASSLLRAGRGYTF.

The chain employs TRBV10-1 and TRBJ2-7, with 7 bases matching TRBD1. CDR3 length equals 12 residues. Per the germline V gene, CDR1 is WNHNN and CDR2 is SYGVQD (reference sequence). The V segment lost 4 bases and the J segment 10 bases; nucleotides outside the gene matches: 7. CDR3 in amino acids: CASSGEGAYQYF. For the CDR3, the DNA is TGCGCCAGCAGTGGAGAGGGGGCCTACCAGTACTTC.

V gene TRBV6-6 combines with J gene TRBJ1-1; TRBD1 is a possible D gene (5 bases). The CDR3 length is 13 residues. Germline loops: CDR1 MNHNY, CDR2 SVGAGI (reference sequence). The ends were cut back, 5 bases at V and 4 bases at J, with 11 bases in the middle. The CDR3 spells CASSSQGITEAFF. CDR3 bases: TGTGCCAGCAGTAGCCAGGGTATCACTGAAGCTTTCTTT.

The rearrangement links TRBV27 to TRBJ2-2, with 8 positions matching TRBD2. The germline CDR1 and CDR2 sequences are MNHEY and SMNVEV (reference sequence). Trimming removed 5 bases from V and 4 bases from J; junction bases left unmatched: 9. The CDR3 consists of 16 residues. CDR3 sequence (DNA): TGTGCCAGCAGTGACATCACCGGGGGGGCCACCGGGGAGCTGTTTTTT. Translation gives CASSDITGGATGELFF.

The genes are TRBV7-2 and TRBJ2-7; possibly TRBD1 for D (5 bases). The germline V gene encodes CDR1 SGHTA and CDR2 FQGNSA. The V end lost 1 base, the J end lost 2 bases, and 9 bases lay between the germline ends. The CDR3 is made up of 14 amino acids. The DNA for the CDR3 is TGTGCCAGCAGCTTAGGGGGCACCCCCTACGAGCAGTACTTC. Its protein product is CASSLGGTPYEQYF.

This clone has a handful of counts. The rearrangement uses TRBV5-4 and TRBJ1-6; no definite D call. Germline lookup yields CDR1 SGHNT and CDR2 YYREEE (reference sequence). V was trimmed by 4 bases and J by 8 bases, leaving 16 bases between them. This CDR3 has 15 residues. The chain's CDR3 is CASSLDGAFHSPLHF. DNA for the CDR3: TGTGCCAGCAGCCTGGACGGAGCTTTTCATTCACCCCTCCACTTT.

J is TRBJ2-7 and V is TRBV29-1; TRBD1 matches 10 bases. The CDR3 contains 12 residues. Germline-derived CDR1 and CDR2 are SQVTM and ANQGSEA. V lost 6 bases, J lost 4 bases, and 3 bases stayed unmatched. As DNA, the CDR3 is TGCAGCGTCCGGGACAGGGGATACGAGCAGTACTTC. Encoded protein: CSVRDRGYEQYF.

The V gene is TRBV7-8, the J gene TRBJ2-5, with TRBD2 matching over 8 bases. CDR1 and CDR2 from the germline V gene are SGHVS and FQNEAQ. CDR3 size: 15 residues. J lost 4 bases, V lost 2 bases, and 6 bases had no gene match. CDR3 residues: CASSLMVAGPETQYF. The CDR3 region has the DNA TGTGCCAGCAGCTTAATGGTAGCGGGGCCAGAGACCCAGTACTTC.

This rearrangement joins TRBV11-2 to TRBJ2-7, with a possible D match to TRBD1 (7 bases). Germline-derived CDR1 and CDR2 are SGHAT and FQNNGV. The V and J ends lost 5 bases and 0 bases respectively, with 17 bases between them. This CDR3 region has 16 residues. The CDR3 DNA reads TGTGCCAGCAGCCATTGGGGGGACAGAGACTCCTACGAGCAGTACTTC. Amino acids: CASSHWGDRDSYEQYF.

The rearrangement links TRBV10-1 to TRBJ2-1; 14 bases fit TRBD2. The CDR3 contains 16 residues. Looked up from germline, CDR1 is WNHNN and CDR2 is SYGVQD (reference sequence). The V and J ends lost 6 bases and 4 bases, in that order; junction bases with no gene match: 5. The CDR3 reads CASRGTSGSLYNEQFF. CDR3 nucleotide sequence: TGCGCCAGCAGGGGGACTAGCGGGAGTCTTTACAATGAGCAGTTCTTC.

The V gene is TRBV19, the J gene TRBJ1-6; D remains unclear. Trimming took 2 bases from V and 0 from J, leaving 17 bases between them. CDR3 length: 19 residues. The germline CDR1 and CDR2 sequences are LNHDA and SQIVND (reference sequence). The CDR3 protein is CASSIPRQFRSSYNSPLHF. CDR3 coding DNA: TGTGCCAGTAGTATACCAAGGCAGTTCCGGAGCTCCTATAATTCACCCCTCCACTTT.

The chain couples TRBV6-1 to TRBJ2-7, with D possibly TRBD1 on 5 matching bases. Trimming removed 11 bases at V and 6 bases at J, with 23 bases between. The CDR3 runs to 14 residues. CDR1 is MNHNS, CDR2 SASEGT, per germline. This chain's CDR3 is CAVSFETASREQYF. Here the CDR3 DNA reads TGTGCCGTCAGCTTTGAGACAGCCTCTCGCGAGCAGTACTTC.

This clone was counted only a few times. The chain combines TRBV2 with TRBJ1-4, with D hard to call. This CDR3 is 15 amino acids long. Germline V gene sequence: CDR1 SNHLY, CDR2 FYNNEI. The V end was cut by 2 bases, the J end by 2 bases, with 9 bases between. CDR3 in amino acids: CASSETGGTNEKLFF. The CDR3 DNA follows: TGTGCCAGCAGTGAAACGGGCGGGACTAATGAAAAACTGTTTTTT.

This clone was observed a single time. This chain connects TRBV5-4 to TRBJ2-7; the D gene is possibly TRBD1 (5 bases). The V end was cut by 3 bases, the J end by 1 base, with 11 bases between. This CDR3 is 14 amino acids long. CDR1 and CDR2 from the germline V gene are SGHNT and YYREEE (reference sequence). This chain's CDR3 is CASSSRAGSYEQYF. CDR3 sequence (DNA): TGTGCCAGCAGCTCCAGGGCAGGGTCCTACGAGCAGTACTTC.